This TCR beta chain came from a study of blood T cell repertoires in COVID-19. The wider study: Samples taken during acute and convalescent COVID-19 were collected in the United States, Italy and Spain. Nucleic acid was either cDNA or gDNA, and it came from T cells, B-cell-depleted T cells, or PBMCs.

In the original analysis: Scientists estimated how many nucleated cells there were by amplifying reference gene primers. Generated by immunoSEQ multiplex PCR, the TCRdb table keeps only in-frame clones and is missing some. For V, J and clone size, that table is used; D and trimming come from the DNA. Of approximately 300,000 clones in the sample, roughly 86% were seen once. Followed over time, Seattle patients had been enrolled while infection was active. Germline-derived CDR1 and CDR2 are SNHLY and FYNNEI. The CDR3 totals 12 residues. Trimming took off 10 bases at V and 3 bases at J, with 12 bases between the two ends.

The source is a woman aged 25 to 39 with COVID-19, enrolled during active disease. This chain connects TRBV2 to TRBJ1-1, with D tentatively TRBD1 (6 bases). The sequenced material came from peripheral blood. CDR3 sequence reads: CANSQGHTEAFF. In nucleotides, the CDR3 is TGTGCCAACTCCCAGGGGCACACTGAAGCTTTCTTT.